These 15 T cell receptor beta chains were sequenced from one sample in a study of T cells in Graves' hyperthyroidism and ophthalmopathy. Amplification of TCR beta CDR3 regions used RNA as the template. The HTBI set primed first-round TCR CDR3 RT-PCR. TCRdb passed the multiplex PCR reads through MiXCR, listing each CDR3 protein once. The table has over 300,000 distinct CDR3 sequences, roughly 15% seen once. Sequencing used blood. Receptors originate from a middle-aged woman with Graves' ophthalmopathy.

This clonotype was seen many times. The chain joins TRBV15 to TRBJ2-7; 10 bases fit TRBD1. CDR3 length equals 15 residues. J was trimmed by 3 bases and V by 2 bases; bases with no gene match: 4. Germline V gives CDR1 LNHNV, CDR2 YYDKDF (reference sequence). CDR3 nucleotides: TGTGCCACCAGCAGACGGGACAGGGGAAACTACGAGCAGTACTTC. It encodes CATSRRDRGNYEQYF.

The chain links TRBV19 to TRBJ1-2; tentative D call: TRBD1 (5 bases). The CDR3 totals 18 residues. Trimming removed 5 bases at V and 5 bases at J, with 27 bases between. Per the germline V gene, CDR1 is LNHDA and CDR2 is SQIVND (reference sequence). CDR3 DNA sequence: TGTGCCAGTAGTGGACCCCGGGCCCTAGACAGAGCCGAATATGGCTACACCTTC. Encoded protein: CASSGPRALDRAEYGYTF.

This clonotype was picked up a small number of times. A much larger clonotype is one base distant, so this may be a read error. The rearrangement links TRBV28 to TRBJ2-1; 7 bases align to TRBD2. Germline CDR1 MDHEN, CDR2 SYDVKM. There are 14 residues in the CDR3. CDR3 nucleotides: TGTGCCAGCAGTTTAGGGGCTAGCGGCAATGAGCGGTTCTTC. This gives the protein CASSLGASGNERFF. The full variable domain, completed using reference TRBV28 and TRBJ2-1, is DVKVTQSSRYLVKRTGEKVFLECVQDMDHENMFWYRQDPGLGLRLIYFSYDVKMKEKGDIPEGYSVSREKKERFSLILESASTNQTSMYLCASSLGASGNERFFGPGTRLTVL.

The chain has TRBV25-1 and TRBJ2-1; a weak D match, TRBD2 (6 bases). Germline-derived CDR1 and CDR2 are MGHDK and SYGVNS. CDR3 length: 15 amino acids. V lost 2 bases to trimming and J lost 9 bases, with 17 bases between them. The CDR3 coding sequence is TGTGCCAGCAGTGAAAAAAGCGGGTGGAAGGTTGAGCAGTTCTTC. As protein: CASSEKSGWKVEQFF.

This sequence joins TRBV4-1 and TRBJ1-6; a possible D gene is TRBD1 (6 bases). Germline lookup yields CDR1 MGHRA and CDR2 YSYEKL. The ends were cut back, 1 base at V and 10 bases at J, with 20 bases in the middle. The CDR3 runs to 17 residues. CDR3 amino acids: CASSQGALGQKESPLHF. The CDR3 nucleotides read TGCGCCAGCAGCCAAGGGGCCTTGGGACAAAAGGAGTCACCCCTCCACTTT.

This clonotype turned up a few times. J is TRBJ2-5 and V is TRBV4-2; 14 bases line up with TRBD2. The CDR3 has 17 residues. V dropped 0 bases and J dropped 10; count of bases not matched to a gene: 10. Germline V CDR1 and CDR2: LGHNA, YNFKEQ. CDR3 in DNA: TGTGCCAGCAGCCAAGAGACTAGCGGGGGGGCGATTGACGACCAGTACTTC. Its translation is CASSQETSGGAIDDQYF.

Worth noting for this clonotype: It may be a read error: a sequence one base away is much more abundant. The chain is built from TRBV5-1 and TRBJ1-1; D perhaps matches TRBD1 (5 bases). The CDR3 covers 15 residues. CDR1 SGHRS and CDR2 YFSETQ come from the germline V gene. Trimming took 7 bases from V and 4 from J, leaving 20 bases between them. This CDR3 reads CASSIAGGGGTEAFF. DNA of the CDR3: TGCGCCAGCTCCATCGCGGGGGGGGGGGGCACTGAAGCTTTCTTT. The variable domain in full, with the rest retrieved from reference TRBV5-1 and TRBJ1-1, is KAGVTQTPRYLIKTRGQQVTLSCSPISGHRSVSWYQQTPGQGLQFLFEYFSETQRNKGNFPGRFSGRQFSNSRSEMNVSTLELGDSALYLCASSIAGGGGTEAFFGQGTRLTVV.

In its sample, this clonotype was seen a few times. The genes are TRBV4-1 and TRBJ1-5; D gene uncertain. The CDR3 sequence is 15 residues long. V gave up 2 bases and J gave up 6 bases, with 14 bases separating them. CDR1 is MGHRA, CDR2 YSYEKL, per germline. The CDR3 here is CASSQIAVGGQPQHF. The DNA for the CDR3 is TGCGCCAGCAGCCAAATCGCAGTCGGCGGTCAGCCCCAGCATTTT.

This clonotype was counted many times. As DNA, the CDR3 is TGTGCCAGCAGAGGGGGGGCCTACGAGCAGTACTTC. Translating it yields CASRGGAYEQYF. The rearrangement joins TRBV12-3 or TRBV12-4 to TRBJ2-7; D may be TRBD2 (7 bases). V lost 6 bases, J lost 2 bases, and 8 bases lay in between. The CDR3 is 12 amino acids.

The genes are TRBV6-4 and TRBJ2-2; D perhaps matches TRBD2 (5 bases). Per the germline V gene, CDR1 is MRHNA and CDR2 is SNTAGT. The CDR3 sequence is 14 residues long. Between the trimmed V and J ends, which lost 8 bases and 1 base, there was a span of 11 bases. CDR3 bases: TGTGCCAGCGCCACCCGGGGGAACACCGGGGAGCTGTTTTTT. Its translation: CASATRGNTGELFF.

This chain connects TRBV13 to TRBJ2-5; no reliable D call. From germline, CDR1 is PRHDT and CDR2 FYEKMQ (reference sequence). The CDR3 runs 13 residues. Trimming stripped 4 bases from V and 5 bases from J, with 11 bases between. The DNA for the CDR3 is TGTGCCAGCAGCTCCCCGGCCGGCGAGACCCAGTACTTC. It is translated as CASSSPAGETQYF.

The chain recombines TRBV7-9 with TRBJ2-7; D gene ambiguous. The V and J ends lost 1 base and 3 bases respectively, with 13 bases between them. The length of the CDR3 is 15 residues. The germline V gene encodes CDR1 SEHNR and CDR2 FQNEAQ (reference sequence). For the CDR3, the DNA is TGTGCCAGCAGCTTAGGGCCTGCCCTAATCTACGAGCAGTACTTC. It is translated as CASSLGPALIYEQYF.

This clonotype was seen more than once but under ten times. This chain connects TRBV5-1 to TRBJ2-6, with D unclear. With 1 base removed from V and 0 bases from J, the gap between germline ends came to 8 bases. The CDR3 has 16 residues. Germline V gene data show CDR1 as SGHRS and CDR2 as YFSETQ. CDR3: CASSLSPRSGANVLTF. DNA for the CDR3: TGCGCCAGCAGCTTGTCGCCTCGCTCTGGGGCCAACGTCCTGACTTTC.

The CDR3 spells CASSLGPSSYGYTF. The CDR3 nucleotides are TGTGCCAGCAGCTTAGGCCCAAGTTCCTATGGCTACACCTTC. The chain recombines TRBV13 with TRBJ1-2; D is uncertain. Germline assignment: CDR1 PRHDT and CDR2 FYEKMQ (reference sequence). Trimming took off 0 bases at V and 4 bases at J, with 9 bases between the two ends. The CDR3 extends over 14 amino acids. The full variable domain, rest sourced from reference TRBV13 and TRBJ1-2, is AAGVIQSPRHLIKEKRETATLKCYPIPRHDTVYWYQQGPGQDPQFLISFYEKMQSDKGSIPDRFSAQQFSDYHSELNMSSLELGDSALYFCASSLGPSSYGYTFGSGTRLTVV.

This clonotype was seen many times. V and J are TRBV10-3 and TRBJ2-2, with 11 nucleotides matching TRBD2. This CDR3 is 16 amino acids long. From germline, CDR1 is ENHRY and CDR2 SYGVKD. Trimming took 2 bases from V and 1 from J; bases not matched to a gene: 0. CDR3 coding DNA: TGTGCCATCAGTGAGGGGACTAGCGGGAACACCGGGGAGCTGTTTTTT. Amino acid sequence: CAISEGTSGNTGELFF.